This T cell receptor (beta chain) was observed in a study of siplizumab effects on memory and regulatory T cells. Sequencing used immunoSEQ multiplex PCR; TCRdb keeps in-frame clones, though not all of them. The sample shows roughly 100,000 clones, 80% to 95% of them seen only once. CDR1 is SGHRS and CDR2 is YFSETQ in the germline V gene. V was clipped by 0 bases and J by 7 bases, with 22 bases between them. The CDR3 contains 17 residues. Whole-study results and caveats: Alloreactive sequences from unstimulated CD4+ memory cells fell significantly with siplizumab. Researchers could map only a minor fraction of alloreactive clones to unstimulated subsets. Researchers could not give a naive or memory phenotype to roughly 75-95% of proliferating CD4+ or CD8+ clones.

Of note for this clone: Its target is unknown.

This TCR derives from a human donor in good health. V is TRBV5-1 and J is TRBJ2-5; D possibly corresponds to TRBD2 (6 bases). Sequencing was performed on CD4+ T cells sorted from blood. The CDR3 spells CASSLAGGAGGVGTQYF. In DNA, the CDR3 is TGCGCCAGCAGCTTGGCCGGTGGGGCCGGGGGAGTTGGGACCCAGTACTTC.